These 22 T cell receptor beta chains were sequenced from one sample in a study of CD8 T cells in Susac syndrome. The RNA, about 0.5 to 1 ug, was put through reverse transcription using random hexamers. TCRdb analysed the immunoSEQ multiplex PCR reads with MiXCR anew, one entry per CDR3 protein. The sample carries around 170,000 distinct CDR3 sequences, 94% recorded once. Material for sequencing was CD4+ T cells from PBMCs. The receptors derive from a human donor with Susac syndrome.

The chain joins TRBV28 to TRBJ1-5; TRBD1 matches 8 bases. CDR3 length: 15 residues. J gave up 6 bases and V 5 bases, and 9 bases lay outside the gene matches. Germline values: CDR1 MDHEN, CDR2 SYDVKM. Here the CDR3 DNA reads TGTGCCAGCAGTCTTACAGGACAGGGCGGTCAGCCCCAGCATTTT. It is translated as CASSLTGQGGQPQHF.

This clonotype was seen once. The V call is TRBV20-1, the J call TRBJ2-5, with 7 bases lining up with TRBD1. Per germline, CDR1 DFQATT and CDR2 SNEGSKA (reference sequence). This CDR3 has 16 residues. The trim removed 6 bases at V and 2 bases at J, leaving 15 bases unmatched. CDR3: CSATNPGQITQETQYF. As DNA, the CDR3 is TGCAGTGCAACTAATCCGGGACAGATCACACAAGAGACCCAGTACTTC.

The V call is TRBV25-1, the J call TRBJ1-2; 8 bases line up with TRBD1. V lost 6 bases, J lost 3 bases, and 6 bases stayed unmatched. The CDR3 runs to 14 residues. CDR1 and CDR2 (germline): MGHDK, SYGVNS. CDR3 residues: CASSATTGDYGYTF. In DNA, the CDR3 is TGTGCCAGCAGCGCTACGACAGGGGACTATGGCTACACCTTC.

The table lists this clonotype with a count of one. The V call is TRBV7-9, the J call TRBJ2-2, with D maybe TRBD2 (6 bases). Deletions cut 0 bases from V and 6 bases from J, with 8 bases between. CDR3 size: 14 residues. Germline values: CDR1 SEHNR, CDR2 FQNEAQ (reference sequence). DNA of the CDR3: TGTGCCAGCAGCTTAGCGACGGGGGCCGGGGAGCTGTTTTTT. It yields the protein CASSLATGAGELFF. Supplemented by reference TRBV7-9 and TRBJ2-2, the full variable domain reads DTGVSQNPRHKITKRGQNVTFRCDPISEHNRLYWYRQTLGQGPEFLTYFQNEAQLEKSRLLSDRFSAERPKGSFSTLEIQRTEQGDSAMYLCASSLATGAGELFFGEGSRLTVL.

The J gene is TRBJ2-2, the V gene TRBV6-5; D is possibly TRBD2 (6 bases). In germline, CDR1 is MNHEY, CDR2 SVGAGI. Trimming took 7 bases from V and 5 from J, leaving 14 bases between them. This CDR3 contains 14 residues. For the CDR3, the DNA is TGTGCCAGCACCCACGCTGGGGGGACCGGGGAGCTGTTTTTT. This encodes CASTHAGGTGELFF.

This chain uses TRBV19 with TRBJ2-3; a weak D match, TRBD2 (6 bases). Deletions cut 5 bases from V and 8 bases from J, with 17 bases between. CDR3 length: 14 residues. Per germline, CDR1 LNHDA and CDR2 SQIVND (reference sequence). Here the CDR3 reads CASSSLGGTGTQYF. The CDR3 nucleotides read TGTGCCAGTAGTTCCTTGGGGGGAACGGGTACGCAGTATTTT.

CDR3 bases: TGCAGTGCTCCGGACAGTGCCACAACTAATGAAAAACTGTTTTTT. Protein product: CSAPDSATTNEKLFF. The rearrangement links TRBV20-1 to TRBJ1-4, with D tentatively TRBD1 (6 bases). Per germline, CDR1 DFQATT and CDR2 SNEGSKA (reference sequence). This CDR3 is built from 15 residues. Trimming pared 5 bases from V and 0 bases from J, leaving 13 bases between.

The chain recombines TRBV7-9 with TRBJ1-2, with D unresolved. The CDR3 loop spans 15 amino acids. The V and J ends lost 3 bases and 4 bases respectively, with 15 bases between them. The V gene's germline CDR1 is SEHNR and CDR2 FQNEAQ (reference sequence). The CDR3: CASSFGSTRPYGYTF. The CDR3 bases are TGTGCCAGCAGCTTCGGTTCGACGAGGCCCTATGGCTACACCTTC. Filled out from reference TRBV7-9 and TRBJ1-2, the complete variable domain reads DTGVSQNPRHKITKRGQNVTFRCDPISEHNRLYWYRQTLGQGPEFLTYFQNEAQLEKSRLLSDRFSAERPKGSFSTLEIQRTEQGDSAMYLCASSFGSTRPYGYTFGSGTRLTVV.

CDR3 sequence (DNA): TGCGCCAGCAGCCAACAGGGAGATAATTCACCCCTCCACTTT. This encodes CASSQQGDNSPLHF. The chain joins TRBV4-1 to TRBJ1-6; possibly TRBD1 for D (5 bases). CDR1 and CDR2 from the germline V gene are MGHRA and YSYEKL. The CDR3 length is 14 residues. The V and J ends lost 2 bases and 5 bases respectively, with 7 bases between them.

The chain combines TRBV5-5 with TRBJ2-5; D is possibly TRBD2 (6 bases). Trimming left V 5 bases short and J 5 bases short, with 16 bases between. Germline CDR1 and CDR2: SGHKS and YYEKEE (reference sequence). The CDR3 is 14 amino acids. This CDR3 reads CASRGDSGWETQYF. In nucleotides, the CDR3 is TGTGCCAGCAGGGGGGACTCGGGATGGGAGACCCAGTACTTC.

The V call is TRBV12-3 or TRBV12-4, the J call TRBJ2-3, with 7 nucleotides matching TRBD2. This CDR3 has 14 amino acids. With 9 bases clipped from V and 7 bases from J, the junction kept 13 bases outside the gene matches. CDR3 bases: TGTGCCAGTAATACAGTGGTAGCGGGCCATACGCAGTATTTT. Translation: CASNTVVAGHTQYF.

The rearrangement links TRBV5-1 to TRBJ2-3; unclear D gene. The germline V gene has CDR1 SGHRS and CDR2 YFSETQ. The CDR3 is 15 residues long. V lost 5 bases, J lost 3 bases, and 16 bases lay in between. This CDR3 is CASRVGEAETDTQYF. The CDR3 DNA sequence: TGCGCCAGCAGGGTTGGTGAGGCGGAGACAGATACGCAGTATTTT.

V is TRBV4-1 and J is TRBJ1-2; D might be TRBD1 (6 bases). CDR1 and CDR2 (germline): MGHRA, YSYEKL. CDR3 length: 18 amino acids. The V gene lost 0 bases and the J gene lost 5 bases, with 22 bases spanning the gap. The CDR3 reads CASSQDFAAGAELYGYTF. Written as DNA, the CDR3 is TGCGCCAGCAGCCAAGATTTCGCGGCAGGGGCTGAACTTTATGGCTACACCTTC.

The genes are TRBV30 and TRBJ1-1, with D hard to call. Germline V gene sequence: CDR1 GTSNPN, CDR2 SVGIG (reference sequence). This CDR3 spans 13 amino acids. The ends were cut back, 1 base at V and 3 bases at J, with 9 bases in the middle. This chain's CDR3 is CAWSGRVDTEAFF. CDR3 coding DNA: TGTGCCTGGAGTGGGCGTGTCGACACTGAAGCTTTCTTT.

This clonotype was counted a single time. V usage is TRBV30 and J usage is TRBJ2-3; 7 bases fit TRBD2. J lost 2 bases, V lost 3 bases, and 5 bases had no gene match. The V gene's germline CDR1 is GTSNPN and CDR2 SVGIG (reference sequence). This CDR3 is 14 amino acids long. CDR3 region: CAWRDWDYTDTQYF. In DNA, the CDR3 is TGTGCCTGGAGGGACTGGGACTACACAGATACGCAGTATTTT. The full variable domain, its missing parts supplied by reference TRBV30 and TRBJ2-3, is SQTIHQWPATLVQPVGSPLSLECTVEGTSNPNLYWYRQAAGRGLQLLFYSVGIGQISSEVPQNLSASRPQDRQFILSSKKLLLSDSGFYLCAWRDWDYTDTQYFGPGTRLTVL.

CDR3 nucleotide sequence: TGTGCCAGCAGTTTTCGCACGGGTTTCACAGATACGCAGTATTTT. It codes for CASSFRTGFTDTQYF. The chain has TRBV12-3 or TRBV12-4 and TRBJ2-3; D is undetermined. The V and J ends lost 3 bases and 2 bases respectively, with 12 bases between them. The CDR3 extends over 15 amino acids.

This clonotype was found once. The chain has TRBV5-1 and TRBJ1-1, with 7 positions matching TRBD1. V lost 4 bases to trimming and J lost 0 bases; unmatched junction nucleotides: 6. The V gene's germline CDR1 is SGHRS and CDR2 YFSETQ. There are 15 residues in the CDR3. CDR3 sequence (DNA): TGCGCCAGCAGCGTAAGACAGGGCCTGAACACTGAAGCTTTCTTT. This encodes CASSVRQGLNTEAFF.

V is TRBV6-5 and J is TRBJ1-5, with no clear D. Germline V gene sequence: CDR1 MNHEY, CDR2 SVGAGI. This CDR3 region has 17 residues. Trimming took off 0 bases at V and 0 bases at J, with 12 bases between the two ends. The CDR3 protein is CASSYSGGIVSNQPQHF. In DNA form, the CDR3 reads TGTGCCAGCAGTTACTCAGGAGGGATCGTTAGCAATCAGCCCCAGCATTTT.

The gene calls are TRBV6-5 and TRBJ1-1; maybe TRBD1 (5 bases). Trimming shortened V by 0 bases and J by 5 bases, and 13 bases separated the two germline ends. The CDR3 has 15 residues. The germline V gene has CDR1 MNHEY and CDR2 SVGAGI. CDR3 sequence reads: CASSYSNQGWTEAFF. The DNA of the CDR3 is TGTGCCAGCAGTTACTCGAATCAGGGATGGACTGAAGCTTTCTTT.

Regarding this clonotype: At one end, the junction sequence differs from germline, possibly due to a read error. The V and J genes are TRBV7-7 and TRBJ2-5, with TRBD1 matching over 7 bases. Germline V lookup: CDR1 SSHAT, CDR2 FNYEAQ (reference sequence). The CDR3 contains 13 residues. CDR3 sequence (DNA): TGTGCTAGCAGCTCGACAGGGCCGGAGACCCAGTACTTC. Encoded protein: CASSSTGPETQYF.

The V and J genes are TRBV12-3 or TRBV12-4 and TRBJ2-1; 9 bases match TRBD2. The CDR3 sequence is 16 residues long. The J segment lost 4 bases and the V segment lost 5 bases, leaving 9 bases of the junction unmatched. The CDR3 loop is CASSLPMAGGYNEQFF. CDR3 in DNA: TGTGCCAGCAGTCTACCTATGGCGGGGGGGTACAATGAGCAGTTCTTC.

The chain carries TRBV6-5 and TRBJ2-7; D is possibly TRBD1 (5 bases). Germline CDR1 and CDR2: MNHEY and SVGAGI. The CDR3 has 14 amino acids. V lost 3 bases and J lost 2, with 11 bases in between. The CDR3: CASSYGRAAYEQYF. CDR3 coding DNA: TGTGCCAGCAGTTATGGCAGGGCCGCCTACGAGCAGTACTTC.